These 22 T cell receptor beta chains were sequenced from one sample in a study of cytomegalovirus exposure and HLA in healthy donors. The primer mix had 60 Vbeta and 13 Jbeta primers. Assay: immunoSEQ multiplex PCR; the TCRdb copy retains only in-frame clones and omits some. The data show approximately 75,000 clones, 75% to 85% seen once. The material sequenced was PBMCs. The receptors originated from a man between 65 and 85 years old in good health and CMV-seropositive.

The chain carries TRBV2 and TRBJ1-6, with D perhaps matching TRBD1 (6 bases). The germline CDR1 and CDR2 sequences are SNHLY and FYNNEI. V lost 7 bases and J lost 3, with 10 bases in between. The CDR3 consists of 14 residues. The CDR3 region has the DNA TGTGCCAGCATCGAAGGGGGCTATAATTCACCCCTCCACTTT. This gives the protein CASIEGGYNSPLHF.

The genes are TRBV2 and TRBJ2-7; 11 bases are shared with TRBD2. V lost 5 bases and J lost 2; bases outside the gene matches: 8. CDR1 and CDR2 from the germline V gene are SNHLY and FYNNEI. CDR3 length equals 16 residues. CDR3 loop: CASSMPSGGTPYEQYF. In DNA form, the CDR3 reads TGTGCCAGCAGTATGCCTAGCGGGGGGACCCCCTACGAGCAGTACTTC.

Here the CDR3 DNA reads TGTGCCAGCTCACCGAAAGCGGGAGGATCAGAGACCCAGTACTTC. Protein sequence: CASSPKAGGSETQYF. The genes are TRBV18 and TRBJ2-5; 9 bases map to TRBD2. Germline CDR1 KGHSH, CDR2 LQKENI. The J segment lost 4 bases and the V segment lost 3 bases, leaving 6 bases of the junction unmatched. CDR3 length: 15 amino acids.

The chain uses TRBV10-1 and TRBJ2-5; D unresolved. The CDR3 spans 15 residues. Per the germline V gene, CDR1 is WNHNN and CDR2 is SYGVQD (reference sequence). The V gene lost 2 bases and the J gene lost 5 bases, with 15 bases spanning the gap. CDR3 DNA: TGCGCCAGCAGTGAGCCCCCTCTCTGGGCTGAGACCCAGTACTTC. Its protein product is CASSEPPLWAETQYF.

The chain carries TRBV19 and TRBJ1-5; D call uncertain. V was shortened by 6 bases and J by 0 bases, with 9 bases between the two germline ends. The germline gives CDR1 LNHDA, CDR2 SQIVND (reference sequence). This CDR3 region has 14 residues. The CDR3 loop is CASSREYSNQPQHF. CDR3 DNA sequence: TGTGCCAGTAGCCGCGAGTATAGCAATCAGCCCCAGCATTTT.

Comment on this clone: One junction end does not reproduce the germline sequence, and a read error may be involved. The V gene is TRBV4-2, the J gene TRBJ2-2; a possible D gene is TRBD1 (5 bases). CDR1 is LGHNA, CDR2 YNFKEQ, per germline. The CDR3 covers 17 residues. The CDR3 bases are TGTGCCAGCGGCCAAGTGCGGCAGGGTGGGGAAACCGGGGAGCTGTTTTTT. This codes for CASGQVRQGGETGELFF.

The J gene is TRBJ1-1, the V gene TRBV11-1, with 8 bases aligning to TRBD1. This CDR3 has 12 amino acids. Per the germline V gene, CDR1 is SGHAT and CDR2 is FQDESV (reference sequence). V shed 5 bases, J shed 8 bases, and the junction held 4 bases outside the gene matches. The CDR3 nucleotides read TGTGCCAGCAGCACGGACAGGGCGGAAGCTTTCTTT. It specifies CASSTDRAEAFF.

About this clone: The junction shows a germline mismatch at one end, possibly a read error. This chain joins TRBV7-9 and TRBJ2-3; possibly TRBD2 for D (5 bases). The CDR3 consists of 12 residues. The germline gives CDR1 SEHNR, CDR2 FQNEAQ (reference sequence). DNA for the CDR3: TGTTCCAGCAGCTTAGCGCGAGATACGCAGTATTTT. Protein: CSSSLARDTQYF.

The CDR3 nucleotides read TGCAGCGTTGCCCCCAGGGCCTCTGGCTATGGCTACACCTTC. Protein: CSVAPRASGYGYTF. The V call is TRBV29-1, the J call TRBJ1-2, with D possibly being TRBD1 (5 bases). The V end lost 4 bases, the J end lost 4 bases, and 16 bases lay between the germline ends. CDR3 length equals 14 residues. Germline V lookup: CDR1 SQVTM, CDR2 ANQGSEA.

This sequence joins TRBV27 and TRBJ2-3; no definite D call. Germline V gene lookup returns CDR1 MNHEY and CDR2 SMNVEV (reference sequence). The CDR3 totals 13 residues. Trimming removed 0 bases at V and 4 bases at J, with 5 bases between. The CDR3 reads CASSLSLADTQYF. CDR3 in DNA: TGTGCCAGCAGTTTATCTTTAGCAGATACGCAGTATTTT.

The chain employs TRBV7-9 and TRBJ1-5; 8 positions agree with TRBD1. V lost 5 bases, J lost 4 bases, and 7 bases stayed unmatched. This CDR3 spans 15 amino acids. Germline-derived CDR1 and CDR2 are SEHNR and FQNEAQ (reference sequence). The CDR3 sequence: CASSVKTGANQPQHF. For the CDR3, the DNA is TGTGCCAGCAGCGTTAAGACAGGGGCAAATCAGCCCCAGCATTTT. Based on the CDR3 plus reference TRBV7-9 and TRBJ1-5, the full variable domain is DTGVSQNPRHKITKRGQNVTFRCDPISEHNRLYWYRQTLGQGPEFLTYFQNEAQLEKSRLLSDRFSAERPKGSFSTLEIQRTEQGDSAMYLCASSVKTGANQPQHFGDGTRLSIL.

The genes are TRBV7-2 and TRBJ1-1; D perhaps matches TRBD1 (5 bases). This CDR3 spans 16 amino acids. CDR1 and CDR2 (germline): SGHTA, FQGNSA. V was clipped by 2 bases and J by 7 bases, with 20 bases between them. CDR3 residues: CASSLWAFSGEGEAFF. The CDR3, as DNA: TGTGCCAGCAGCTTATGGGCTTTTTCGGGGGAAGGTGAAGCTTTCTTT.

The CDR3 spells CASSDTGGSQPQHF. The CDR3 DNA sequence: TGTGCCAGCAGTGACACAGGGGGCAGTCAGCCCCAGCATTTT. The chain links TRBV7-2 to TRBJ1-5; 9 bases agree with TRBD1. V dropped 6 bases and J dropped 6; count of bases not matched to a gene: 6. The CDR3 consists of 14 residues. Germline assignment: CDR1 SGHTA and CDR2 FQGNSA.

The CDR3 nucleotides read TGTGCCAGCTCACCACCGGGCCGGACTAATGAGCAGTTCTTC. Protein sequence: CASSPPGRTNEQFF. The chain uses TRBV18 and TRBJ2-1; possibly TRBD2 for D (5 bases). The germline V gene encodes CDR1 KGHSH and CDR2 LQKENI. V shed 0 bases and J shed 7 bases, with 10 bases lying between them. The CDR3 loop spans 14 amino acids.

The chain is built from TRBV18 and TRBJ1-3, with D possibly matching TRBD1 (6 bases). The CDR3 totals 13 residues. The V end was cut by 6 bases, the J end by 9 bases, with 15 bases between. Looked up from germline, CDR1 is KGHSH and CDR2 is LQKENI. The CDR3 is CASSTYRDGTIYF. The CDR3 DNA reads TGTGCCAGCTCGACGTACAGGGATGGCACCATATATTTT. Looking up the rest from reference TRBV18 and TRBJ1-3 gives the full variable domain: NAGVMQNPRHLVRRRGQEARLRCSPMKGHSHVYWYRQLPEEGLKFMVYLQKENIIDESGMPKERFSAEFPKEGPSILRIQQVVRGDSAAYFCASSTYRDGTIYFGEGSWLTVV.

CDR3 amino acids: CASRGTGLNQPQHF. CDR3 bases: TGTGCCAGCAGAGGGACAGGGCTCAATCAGCCCCAGCATTTT. This sequence joins TRBV27 and TRBJ1-5; 9 bases align to TRBD1. CDR1 MNHEY and CDR2 SMNVEV come from the germline V gene (reference sequence). CDR3 length equals 14 residues. Germline trimming cut 6 bases from V and 3 bases from J; bases unmatched to any gene: 3.

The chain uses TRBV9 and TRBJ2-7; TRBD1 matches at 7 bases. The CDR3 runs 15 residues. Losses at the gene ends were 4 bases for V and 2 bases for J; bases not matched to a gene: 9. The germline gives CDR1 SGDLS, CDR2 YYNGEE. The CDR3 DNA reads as TGTGCCAGCAGCTTAGGACAGGCCGTAACCTACGAGCAGTACTTC. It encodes CASSLGQAVTYEQYF.

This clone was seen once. The CDR3 DNA reads as TGTGCCAGCAGGGGCCTGCAGTTGGAGACCCAGTACTTC. This encodes CASRGLQLETQYF. This chain links TRBV27 with TRBJ2-5; no firm D call. V was clipped by 6 bases and J by 5 bases, with 13 bases between them. Germline V gives CDR1 MNHEY, CDR2 SMNVEV (reference sequence). The CDR3 is made up of 13 amino acids.

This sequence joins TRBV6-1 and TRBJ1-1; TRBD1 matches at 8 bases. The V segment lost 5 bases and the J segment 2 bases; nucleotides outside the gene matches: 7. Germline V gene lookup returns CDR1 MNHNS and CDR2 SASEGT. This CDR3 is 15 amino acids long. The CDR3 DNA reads TGTGCCAGCAGTTCAAACAGGGGGTCCAACACTGAAGCTTTCTTT. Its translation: CASSSNRGSNTEAFF.

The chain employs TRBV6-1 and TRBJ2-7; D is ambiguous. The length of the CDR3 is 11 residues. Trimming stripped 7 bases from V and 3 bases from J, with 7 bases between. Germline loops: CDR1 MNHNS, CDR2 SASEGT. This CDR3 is CASTQFYEQYF. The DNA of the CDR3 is TGTGCCAGCACACAGTTCTACGAGCAGTACTTC.

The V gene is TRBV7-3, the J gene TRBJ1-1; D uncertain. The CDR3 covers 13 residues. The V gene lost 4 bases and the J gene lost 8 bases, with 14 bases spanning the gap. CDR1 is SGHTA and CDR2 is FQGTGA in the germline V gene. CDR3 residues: CASSSSEGLEAFF. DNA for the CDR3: TGTGCCAGCAGCTCCTCGGAGGGTCTGGAAGCTTTCTTT.

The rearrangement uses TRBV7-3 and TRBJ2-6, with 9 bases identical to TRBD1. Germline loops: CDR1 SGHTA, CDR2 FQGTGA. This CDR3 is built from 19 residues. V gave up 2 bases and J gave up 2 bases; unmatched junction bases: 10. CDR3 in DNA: TGTGCCAGCAGCTTAGGACCCGGGACAGGGTACGCTGGGGCCAACGTCCTGACTTTC. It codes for CASSLGPGTGYAGANVLTF.